The 6 T cell receptor beta chains below were found in one sample sequenced in a study of T-cell memory formation after mild COVID-19. One entry per CDR3 protein, called by TCRdb with MiXCR from the 5' RACE reads. This table has approximately 210,000 distinct CDR3 sequences, around 30% appearing once. Sequences were obtained from PBMCs or a T cell subset sorted from them (not recorded which). The receptors were sampled from an adult woman who had mild COVID-19 (a few samples of this study predate the infection). Cell type and time point are not known.

The rearrangement joins TRBV19 to TRBJ1-5; a weak D match, TRBD1 (5 bases). The CDR3 loop spans 16 amino acids. Trimming took off 3 bases at V and 7 bases at J, with 19 bases between the two ends. Germline values: CDR1 LNHDA, CDR2 SQIVND (reference sequence). The CDR3 loop reads CASSMDWATRGQPQHF. The CDR3 DNA sequence: TGTGCCAGTAGTATGGATTGGGCAACCCGGGGCCAGCCCCAGCATTTT.

The gene calls are TRBV20-1 and TRBJ2-3; TRBD2 agrees at 8 bases. The CDR3 consists of 17 residues. Germline V gene lookup returns CDR1 DFQATT and CDR2 SNEGSKA (reference sequence). With 0 bases clipped from V and 0 bases from J, the junction kept 8 bases outside the gene matches. CDR3 DNA sequence: TGCAGTGCTAGAGATGTCCGGGGGGGAACTAGCACAGATACGCAGTATTTT. As protein: CSARDVRGGTSTDTQYF.

This clonotype was counted only a few times. The chain couples TRBV7-2 to TRBJ2-6, with TRBD1 matching over 11 bases. The CDR3 has 20 residues. Germline V gene sequence: CDR1 SGHTA, CDR2 FQGNSA. Trimming removed 7 bases from V and 1 base from J; junction bases left unmatched: 15. The CDR3 is CASTLREWDRGFSGANVLTF. The DNA of the CDR3 is TGTGCCAGCACCCTACGGGAATGGGACAGGGGGTTTTCTGGGGCCAACGTCCTGACTTTC.

The V gene is TRBV3-1, the J gene TRBJ2-1; 15 bases match TRBD2. The germline V gene encodes CDR1 LGHDT and CDR2 YNNKEL (reference sequence). CDR3 length: 15 residues. Losses at the gene ends were 6 bases for V and 15 bases for J; bases not matched to a gene: 12. The CDR3 region is CASSRVGTSGGSSFF. The CDR3 coding sequence is TGTGCCAGCAGTAGGGTAGGGACTAGCGGGGGGTCCTCGTTCTTC.

The CDR3 sequence: CALGRTGNYGYTF. In nucleotides, the CDR3 is TGTGCCCTAGGCAGGACAGGGAACTATGGCTACACCTTC. The chain uses TRBV7-9 and TRBJ1-2, with TRBD1 matching over 8 bases. The CDR3 contains 13 residues. Germline V lookup: CDR1 SEHNR, CDR2 FQNEAQ (reference sequence). Germline trimming cut 11 bases from V and 2 bases from J; bases unmatched to any gene: 7.

The table lists this clonotype with a few counts. V usage is TRBV4-1 and J usage is TRBJ2-1; D call uncertain. CDR3 size: 14 residues. Germline CDR1 reads MGHRA; CDR2 reads YSYEKL. V lost 4 bases to trimming and J lost 5 bases, with 12 bases between them. CDR3 protein: CASSRRDQDNEQFF. CDR3 sequence (DNA): TGCGCCAGCAGCCGCCGCGACCAAGACAATGAGCAGTTCTTC.